This paragraph reports one T cell receptor beta chain. Germline CDR1 is LGHNA and CDR2 is YNFKEQ. Trimming removed 0 bases at V and 0 bases at J, with 15 bases between. This CDR3 is built from 17 residues. In the original analysis: Researchers report that nucleated cell counts were estimated from reference gene primer amplification. TCRdb's copy holds only in-frame clones and misses some; the assay was immunoSEQ multiplex PCR. Clone size and V and J calls were adopted from that table, with D and trimming inferred from the DNA. The data contain 25,000 or so clones, about 83% of them singletons. This record belongs to a study of blood T cell repertoires in COVID-19. Turning to the study itself: There were acute and convalescent COVID-19 samples, and they came from the United States, Italy and Spain.

The TCR originated in a human donor in a cohort sampled during active COVID-19. V is TRBV4-2 and J is TRBJ2-7; the D is unclear. Sequenced input: peripheral blood. The CDR3 sequence is CASSQDLASSSSYEQYF. In DNA form, the CDR3 reads TGTGCCAGCAGCCAAGATTTGGCCTCTTCAAGCTCCTACGAGCAGTACTTC.